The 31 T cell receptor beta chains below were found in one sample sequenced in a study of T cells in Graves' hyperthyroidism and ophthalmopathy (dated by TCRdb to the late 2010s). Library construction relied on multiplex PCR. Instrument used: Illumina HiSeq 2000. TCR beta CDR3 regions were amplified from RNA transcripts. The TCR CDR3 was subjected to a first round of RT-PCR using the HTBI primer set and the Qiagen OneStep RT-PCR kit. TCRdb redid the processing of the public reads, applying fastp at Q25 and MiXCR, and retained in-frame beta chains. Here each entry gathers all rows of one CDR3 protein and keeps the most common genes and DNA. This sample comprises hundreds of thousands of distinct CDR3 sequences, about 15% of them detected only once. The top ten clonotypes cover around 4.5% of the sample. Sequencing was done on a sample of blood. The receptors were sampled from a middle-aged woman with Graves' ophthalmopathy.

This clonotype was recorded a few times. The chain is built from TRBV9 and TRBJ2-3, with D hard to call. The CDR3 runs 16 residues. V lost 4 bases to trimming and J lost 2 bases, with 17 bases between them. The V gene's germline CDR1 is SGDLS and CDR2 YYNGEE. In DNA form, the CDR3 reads TGTGCCAGCAGCCCTGATGGTGCGAGTATCACAGATACGCAGTATTTT. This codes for CASSPDGASITDTQYF. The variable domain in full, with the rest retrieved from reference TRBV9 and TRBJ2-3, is DSGVTQTPKHLITATGQRVTLRCSPRSGDLSVYWYQQSLDQGLQFLIQYYNGEERAKGNILERFSAQQFPDLHSELNLSSLELGDSALYFCASSPDGASITDTQYFGPGTRLTVL.

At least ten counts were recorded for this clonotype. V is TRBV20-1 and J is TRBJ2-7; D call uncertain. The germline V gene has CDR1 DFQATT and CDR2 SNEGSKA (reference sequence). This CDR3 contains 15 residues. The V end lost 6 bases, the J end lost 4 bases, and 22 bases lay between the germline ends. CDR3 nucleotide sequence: TGCAGTGCAACGCCCGACGACGGAGTCAAGTACGAGCAGTACTTC. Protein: CSATPDDGVKYEQYF.

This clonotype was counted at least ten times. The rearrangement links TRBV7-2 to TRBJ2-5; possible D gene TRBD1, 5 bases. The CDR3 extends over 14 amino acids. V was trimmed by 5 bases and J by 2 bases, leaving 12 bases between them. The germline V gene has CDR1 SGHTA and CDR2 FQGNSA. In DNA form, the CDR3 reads TGTGCCAGCAGCCAAATAGGGGTACAAGAGACCCAGTACTTC. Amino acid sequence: CASSQIGVQETQYF.

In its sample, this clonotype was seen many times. The CDR3 spells CSAAGPQTGVSYEQYF. In DNA, the CDR3 is TGCAGTGCTGCGGGCCCCCAAACGGGAGTATCCTACGAGCAGTACTTC. V gene TRBV20-1 combines with J gene TRBJ2-7; TRBD2 is a possible D gene (6 bases). V lost 5 bases and J 1 base, leaving 21 bases between the germline ends. The CDR3 covers 16 residues. Germline V CDR1 and CDR2: DFQATT, SNEGSKA (reference sequence).

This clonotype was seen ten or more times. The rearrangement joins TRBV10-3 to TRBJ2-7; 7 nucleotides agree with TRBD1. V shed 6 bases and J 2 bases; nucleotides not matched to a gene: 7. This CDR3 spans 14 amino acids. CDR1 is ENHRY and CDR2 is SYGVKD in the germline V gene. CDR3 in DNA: TGTGCCATCAGCACCGAGGGACAGACCTACGAGCAGTACTTC. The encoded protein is CAISTEGQTYEQYF.

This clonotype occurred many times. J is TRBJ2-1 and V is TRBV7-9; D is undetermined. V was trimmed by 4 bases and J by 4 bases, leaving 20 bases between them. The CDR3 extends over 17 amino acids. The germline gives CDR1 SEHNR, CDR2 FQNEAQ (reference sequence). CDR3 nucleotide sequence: TGTGCCAGCAGCTCCCCGGCCCGAGCAGCACTATACAATGAGCAGTTCTTC. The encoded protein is CASSSPARAALYNEQFF.

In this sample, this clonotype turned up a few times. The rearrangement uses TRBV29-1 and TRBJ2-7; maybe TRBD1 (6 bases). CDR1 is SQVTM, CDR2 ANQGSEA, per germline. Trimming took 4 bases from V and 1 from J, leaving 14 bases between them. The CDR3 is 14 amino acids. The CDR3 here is CSVVWDTFSYEQYF. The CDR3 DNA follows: TGCAGCGTTGTTTGGGACACTTTTTCCTACGAGCAGTACTTC.

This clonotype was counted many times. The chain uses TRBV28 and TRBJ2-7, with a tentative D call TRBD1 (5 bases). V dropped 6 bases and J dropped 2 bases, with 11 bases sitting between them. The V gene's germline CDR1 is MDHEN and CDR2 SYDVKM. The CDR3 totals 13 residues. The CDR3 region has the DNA TGTGCCAGCAGATGGGGCAGTACCTACGAGCAGTACTTC. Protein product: CASRWGSTYEQYF.

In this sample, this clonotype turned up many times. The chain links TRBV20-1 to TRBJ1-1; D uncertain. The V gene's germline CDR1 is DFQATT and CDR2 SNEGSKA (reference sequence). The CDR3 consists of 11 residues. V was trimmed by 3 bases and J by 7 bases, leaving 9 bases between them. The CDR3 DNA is TGCAGTGCTAGTGAACAGATTGAAGCTTTCTTT. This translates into CSASEQIEAFF.

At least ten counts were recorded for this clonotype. The CDR3 loop is CASSSGTAAKNIQYF. CDR3 coding DNA: TGTGCCAGCAGTTCCGGAACGGCGGCCAAAAACATTCAGTACTTC. This chain links TRBV28 with TRBJ2-4; no reliable D call. Per germline, CDR1 MDHEN and CDR2 SYDVKM. Trimming cost V 4 bases and J 1 base, with 11 bases left between them. The CDR3 has 15 residues.

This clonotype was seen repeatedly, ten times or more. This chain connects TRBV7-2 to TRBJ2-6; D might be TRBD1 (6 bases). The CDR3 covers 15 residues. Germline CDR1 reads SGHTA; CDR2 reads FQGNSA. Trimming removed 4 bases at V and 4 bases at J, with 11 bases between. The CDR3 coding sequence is TGTGCCAGCAGCTACAGGGTATCCGGGGCCAACGTCCTGACTTTC. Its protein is CASSYRVSGANVLTF. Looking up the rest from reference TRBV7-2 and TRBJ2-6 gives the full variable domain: GAGVSQSPSNKVTEKGKDVELRCDPISGHTALYWYRQSLGQGLEFLIYFQGNSAPDKSGLPSDRFSAERTGGSVSTLTIQRTQQEDSAVYLCASSYRVSGANVLTFGAGSRLTVL.

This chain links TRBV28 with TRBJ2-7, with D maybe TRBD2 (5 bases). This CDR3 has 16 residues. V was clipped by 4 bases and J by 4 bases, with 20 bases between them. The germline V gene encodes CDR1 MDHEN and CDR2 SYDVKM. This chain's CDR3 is CASSWQNTGELYEQYF. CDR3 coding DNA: TGTGCCAGCAGTTGGCAGAACACCGGGGAGCTGTACGAGCAGTACTTC.

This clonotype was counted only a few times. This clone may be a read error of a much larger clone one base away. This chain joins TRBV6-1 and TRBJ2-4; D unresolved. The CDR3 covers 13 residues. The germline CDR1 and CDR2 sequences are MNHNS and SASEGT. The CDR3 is CASSEAPKNIQCF. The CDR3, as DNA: TGTGCCAGCAGTGAAGCGCCTAAAAACATTCAGTGCTTC.

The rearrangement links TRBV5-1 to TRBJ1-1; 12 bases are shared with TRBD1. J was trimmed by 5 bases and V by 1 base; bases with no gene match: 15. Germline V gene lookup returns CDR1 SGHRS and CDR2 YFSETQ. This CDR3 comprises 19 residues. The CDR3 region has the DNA TGCGCCAGCAGCTTGTTTGGCCGTCCGGGACAGGGGGCCGGAACTGAAGCTTTCTTT. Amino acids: CASSLFGRPGQGAGTEAFF.

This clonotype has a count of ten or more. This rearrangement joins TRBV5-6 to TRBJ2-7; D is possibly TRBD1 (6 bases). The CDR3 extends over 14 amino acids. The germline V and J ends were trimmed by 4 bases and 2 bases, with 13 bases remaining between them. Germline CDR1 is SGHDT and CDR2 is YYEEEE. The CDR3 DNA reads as TGTGCCAGCAGCAGACGACAGGCACCCTACGAGCAGTACTTC. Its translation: CASSRRQAPYEQYF.

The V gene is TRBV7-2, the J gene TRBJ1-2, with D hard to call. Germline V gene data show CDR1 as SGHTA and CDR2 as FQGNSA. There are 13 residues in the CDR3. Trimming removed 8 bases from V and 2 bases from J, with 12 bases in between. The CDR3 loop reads CASRSEPNYGYTF. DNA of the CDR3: TGTGCCAGCCGGTCGGAGCCAAACTATGGCTACACCTTC.

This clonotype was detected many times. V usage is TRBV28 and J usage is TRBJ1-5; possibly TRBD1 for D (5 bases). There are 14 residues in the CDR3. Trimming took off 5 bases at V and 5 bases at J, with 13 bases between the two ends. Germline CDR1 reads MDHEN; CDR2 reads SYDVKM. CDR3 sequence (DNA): TGTGCCAGCAGTATTGTCAGAGGGGATCAGCCCCAGCATTTT. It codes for CASSIVRGDQPQHF.

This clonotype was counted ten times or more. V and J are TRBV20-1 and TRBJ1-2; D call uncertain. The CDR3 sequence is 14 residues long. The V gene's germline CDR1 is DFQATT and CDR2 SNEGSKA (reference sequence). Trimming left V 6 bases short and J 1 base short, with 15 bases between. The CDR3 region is CSARPRGINYGYTF. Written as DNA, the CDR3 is TGCAGTGCGAGGCCAAGAGGGATTAACTATGGCTACACCTTC.

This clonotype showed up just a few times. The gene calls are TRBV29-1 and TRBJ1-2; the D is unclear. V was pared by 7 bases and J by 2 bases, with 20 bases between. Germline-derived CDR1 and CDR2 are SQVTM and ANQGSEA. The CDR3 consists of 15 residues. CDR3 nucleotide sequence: TGCAGCGCCGGAATTTCTGGGCTTGTGAACTATGGCTACACCTTC. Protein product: CSAGISGLVNYGYTF.

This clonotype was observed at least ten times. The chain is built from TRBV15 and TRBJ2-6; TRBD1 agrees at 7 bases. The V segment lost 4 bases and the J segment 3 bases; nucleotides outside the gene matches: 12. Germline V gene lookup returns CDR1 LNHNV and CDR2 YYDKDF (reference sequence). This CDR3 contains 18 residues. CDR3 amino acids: CATSNKTQGLSGANVLTF. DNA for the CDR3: TGTGCCACCAGCAACAAGACACAGGGGCTTAGTGGGGCCAACGTCCTGACTTTC.

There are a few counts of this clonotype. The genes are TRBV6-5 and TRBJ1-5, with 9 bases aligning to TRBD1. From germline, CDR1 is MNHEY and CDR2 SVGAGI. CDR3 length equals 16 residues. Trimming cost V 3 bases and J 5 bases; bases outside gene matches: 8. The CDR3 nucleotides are TGTGCCAGCAGTTATCCGGGACAGGGTGGTCATCAGCCCCAGCATTTT. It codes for CASSYPGQGGHQPQHF.

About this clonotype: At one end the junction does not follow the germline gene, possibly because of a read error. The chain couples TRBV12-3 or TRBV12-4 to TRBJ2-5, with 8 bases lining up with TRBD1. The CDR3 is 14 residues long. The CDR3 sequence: CASRLGQGKETQYF. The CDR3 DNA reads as TGTGCCAGCAGGTTAGGACAGGGAAAAGAGACCCAGTACTTC.

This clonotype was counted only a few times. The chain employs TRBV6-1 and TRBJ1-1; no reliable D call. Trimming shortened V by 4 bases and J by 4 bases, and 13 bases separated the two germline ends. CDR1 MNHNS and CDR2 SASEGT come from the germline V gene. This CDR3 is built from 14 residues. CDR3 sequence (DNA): TGTGCCAGCAGTGTAGAGCAGAGCCCCACTGAAGCTTTCTTT. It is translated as CASSVEQSPTEAFF.

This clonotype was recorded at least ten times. CDR3 bases: TGTGCCAGCAGCGTAGGGGGACAGGGGGTGCAGTACTTC. Its translation: CASSVGGQGVQYF. The chain carries TRBV9 and TRBJ2-7; TRBD1 matches at 11 bases. Trimming at V came to 0 bases and at J to 9 bases, leaving 2 bases not matched to a gene. Germline CDR1 is SGDLS and CDR2 is YYNGEE. The CDR3 has 13 amino acids.

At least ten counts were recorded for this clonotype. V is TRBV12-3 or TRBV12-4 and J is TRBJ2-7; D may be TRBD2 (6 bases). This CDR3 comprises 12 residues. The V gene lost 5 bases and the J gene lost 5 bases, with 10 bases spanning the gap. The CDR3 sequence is CASSRDFHEQYF. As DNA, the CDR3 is TGTGCCAGCAGTCGGGACTTTCACGAGCAGTACTTC.

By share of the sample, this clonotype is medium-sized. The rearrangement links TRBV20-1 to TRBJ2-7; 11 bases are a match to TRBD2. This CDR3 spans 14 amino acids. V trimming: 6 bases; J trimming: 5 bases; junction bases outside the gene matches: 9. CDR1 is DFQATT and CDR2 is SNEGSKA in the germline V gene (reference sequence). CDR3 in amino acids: CSAELAGDIHEQYF. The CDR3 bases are TGCAGTGCCGAACTAGCGGGAGACATCCACGAGCAGTACTTC.

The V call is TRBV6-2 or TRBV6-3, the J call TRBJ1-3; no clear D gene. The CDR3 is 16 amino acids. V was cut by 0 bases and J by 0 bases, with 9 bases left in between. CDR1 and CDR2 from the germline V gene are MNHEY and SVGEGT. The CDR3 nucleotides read TGTGCCAGCAGTTACTCGAGGCAACTCTCTGGAAACACCATATATTTT. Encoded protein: CASSYSRQLSGNTIYF.

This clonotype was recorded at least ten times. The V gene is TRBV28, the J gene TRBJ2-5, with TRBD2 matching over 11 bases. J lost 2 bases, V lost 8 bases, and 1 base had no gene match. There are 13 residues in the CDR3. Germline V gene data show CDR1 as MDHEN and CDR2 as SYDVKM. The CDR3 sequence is CASRTSGQETQYF. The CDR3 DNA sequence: TGTGCCAGCCGGACTAGCGGGCAAGAGACCCAGTACTTC.

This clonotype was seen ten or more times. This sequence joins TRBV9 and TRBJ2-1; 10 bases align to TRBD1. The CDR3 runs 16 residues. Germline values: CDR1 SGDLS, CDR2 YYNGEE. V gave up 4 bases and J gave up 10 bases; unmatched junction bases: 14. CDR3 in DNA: TGTGCCAGCAGCCCATCCGGGACAGGGGCCTCGCGGGAGCAGTTCTTC. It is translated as CASSPSGTGASREQFF.

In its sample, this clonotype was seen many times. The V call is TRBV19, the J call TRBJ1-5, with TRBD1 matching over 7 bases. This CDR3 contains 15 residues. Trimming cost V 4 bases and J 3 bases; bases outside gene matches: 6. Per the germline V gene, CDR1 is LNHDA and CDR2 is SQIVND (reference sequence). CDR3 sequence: CASSTYRGDNQPQHF. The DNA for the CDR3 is TGTGCCAGTAGTACGTACAGGGGCGACAATCAGCCCCAGCATTTT.

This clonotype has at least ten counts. In DNA form, the CDR3 reads TGCAGTGCTAGACGCCCAGGGTTCGGAGGGCGCTACGAGCAGTACTTC. Its protein product is CSARRPGFGGRYEQYF. The J gene is TRBJ2-7, the V gene TRBV20-1; possibly TRBD2 for D (6 bases). Germline V gene data show CDR1 as DFQATT and CDR2 as SNEGSKA (reference sequence). V lost 2 bases, J lost 3 bases, and 20 bases lay in between. The CDR3 has 16 residues.